The present T cell receptor beta chain was sequenced within a study of cytomegalovirus exposure and HLA in healthy donors. Study overall: In an early release, HLA-typed donors contributed approximately 82 million unique TCR sequences. Of all 400 or so donors who were genotyped, roughly 81% belonged to the Caucasian-associated ancestry cluster. Broader study findings: A cluster of highly shared sequence variants was likely a sequencing artifact. Immune exposure information comprised only CMV serostatus.

Turning to this clone: Its antigen remains unidentified.

The PCR was carried out with 60 Vbeta primers and 13 Jbeta primers. Method: immunoSEQ multiplex PCR; TCRdb's copy keeps in-frame clones and lacks some. The listing records approximately 70,000 clones. CDR3 size: 13 residues. Trimming took 7 bases from V and 7 from J, leaving 14 bases between them. Germline V CDR1 and CDR2: SEHNR, FQNEAQ (reference sequence). What was sequenced was PBMCs. This receptor was obtained from a middle-aged woman in good health and CMV-seropositive. This chain uses TRBV7-9 with TRBJ1-5, with a weak D call TRBD1 (5 bases). This CDR3 reads CASTSGGDQPQHF. As DNA, the CDR3 is TGTGCCAGCACCTCGGGGGGGGACCAGCCCCAGCATTTT.